This passage covers 21 T cell receptor beta chains from one sample sequenced in a study of cytomegalovirus exposure and HLA in healthy donors. The PCR contained 60 Vbeta and 13 Jbeta primers. The repertoire was sequenced with immunoSEQ multiplex PCR; TCRdb's copy has only in-frame clones and lacks some. The sample holds about 180,000 clones, around 72% seen once. The sample taken for sequencing was PBMCs. The receptors shown here come from a woman aged 45-59 years in good health and CMV-seropositive.

The chain couples TRBV7-9 to TRBJ2-1; 7 bases align to TRBD2. V lost 5 bases to trimming and J lost 0 bases; unmatched junction nucleotides: 4. The CDR3 is 15 amino acids. The germline gives CDR1 SEHNR, CDR2 FQNEAQ (reference sequence). CDR3 in amino acids: CASSALAASYNEQFF. CDR3 coding DNA: TGTGCCAGCAGCGCCCTAGCGGCCTCCTACAATGAGCAGTTCTTC. The complete variable domain, with remaining parts taken from reference TRBV7-9 and TRBJ2-1, reads DTGVSQNPRHKITKRGQNVTFRCDPISEHNRLYWYRQTLGQGPEFLTYFQNEAQLEKSRLLSDRFSAERPKGSFSTLEIQRTEQGDSAMYLCASSALAASYNEQFFGPGTRLTVL.

V usage is TRBV30 and J usage is TRBJ2-2; D possibly corresponds to TRBD1 (6 bases). There are 14 residues in the CDR3. Trimming cost V 3 bases and J 6 bases, with 14 bases left between them. Per germline, CDR1 GTSNPN and CDR2 SVGIG (reference sequence). The CDR3 region is CAWSRVRQAGELFF. The CDR3 nucleotides are TGTGCCTGGAGCCGGGTGAGACAGGCCGGGGAGCTGTTTTTT.

The V call is TRBV7-3, the J call TRBJ2-2; TRBD2 matches 14 bases. This CDR3 has 19 residues. CDR1 is SGHTA and CDR2 is FQGTGA in the germline V gene. The junction had 6 bases not matched to a gene; V was cut back by 2 bases and J by 1 base. CDR3 protein: CASSLEGLAGEVNTGELFF. The CDR3 nucleotides read TGTGCCAGCAGCTTAGAGGGACTAGCGGGAGAAGTGAACACCGGGGAGCTGTTTTTT.

This clone showed up just a few times. The CDR3 reads CASSYIDIQYF. CDR3 sequence (DNA): TGTGCCAGCAGTTATATAGACATTCAGTACTTC. This chain uses TRBV6-6 with TRBJ2-4; D gene unclear. The V gene's germline CDR1 is MNHNY and CDR2 SVGAGI (reference sequence). CDR3 length: 11 amino acids. V shed 3 bases and J shed 8 bases, with 5 bases lying between them.

This clone was seen more than once but under ten times. The rearrangement uses TRBV11-2 and TRBJ2-1; TRBD2 matches 7 bases. The CDR3 extends over 16 amino acids. CDR1 SGHAT and CDR2 FQNNGV come from the germline V gene. V dropped 5 bases and J dropped 7; count of bases not matched to a gene: 14. CDR3 sequence: CASSPSGLMKMNEQFF. CDR3 DNA: TGTGCCAGCAGCCCCTCGGGACTAATGAAGATGAATGAGCAGTTCTTC.

The rearrangement joins TRBV5-6 to TRBJ2-4, with D possibly being TRBD1 (6 bases). Germline lookup yields CDR1 SGHDT and CDR2 YYEEEE. V was pared by 0 bases and J by 7 bases, with 17 bases between. This CDR3 region has 16 residues. CDR3 coding DNA: TGTGCCAGCAGCTTGGTACAGGGTGAGGGTCGGAACATTCAGTACTTC. It encodes CASSLVQGEGRNIQYF.

The V gene is TRBV6-6, the J gene TRBJ1-1; TRBD1 matches at 7 bases. V was clipped by 0 bases and J by 6 bases; unmatched bases: 1. The CDR3 is 13 amino acids. The germline V gene encodes CDR1 MNHNY and CDR2 SVGAGI (reference sequence). The CDR3 DNA follows: TGTGCCAGCAGTTACTCGGGACAGTCTGAAGCTTTCTTT. The encoded protein is CASSYSGQSEAFF.

The chain's CDR3 is CATRTGIDSPLHF. The CDR3 DNA follows: TGCGCCACCCGGACAGGGATCGACTCACCCCTCCACTTT. The V call is TRBV5-1, the J call TRBJ1-6, with 8 bases matching TRBD1. CDR1 is SGHRS, CDR2 YFSETQ, per germline. There are 13 residues in the CDR3. With 9 bases clipped from V and 10 bases from J, the junction kept 9 bases outside the gene matches.

V gene TRBV12-2 combines with J gene TRBJ1-4. TRBV12-2 is tagged as a pseudogene. This CDR3 spans 13 amino acids. CDR3 amino acids: CASRLECGEKLFF. The CDR3 nucleotides read TGTGCAAGTCGCTTAGAATGCGGTGAAAAACTGTTTTTT.

V gene TRBV4-1 combines with J gene TRBJ2-7; no clear D gene. Trimming removed 3 bases from V and 2 bases from J, with 8 bases in between. Per the germline V gene, CDR1 is MGHRA and CDR2 is YSYEKL. The CDR3 extends over 13 amino acids. CDR3: CASSQKPTYEQYF. As DNA, the CDR3 is TGCGCCAGCAGCCAGAAGCCTACCTACGAGCAGTACTTC.

The chain couples TRBV4-3 to TRBJ2-2; 11 bases are a match to TRBD2. CDR1 and CDR2 from the germline V gene are LGHNA and YSLEER. The ends lost 1 base at V and 7 bases at J; junction bases unmatched: 17. The CDR3 is 20 amino acids. Here the CDR3 reads CASSQVRSAGLAGDGGELFF. DNA for the CDR3: TGCGCCAGCAGCCAAGTGAGGTCGGCAGGACTAGCGGGTGATGGCGGGGAGCTGTTTTTT.

The rearrangement uses TRBV5-6 and TRBJ1-4; TRBD1 is a possible D gene (6 bases). The CDR3 sequence is 16 residues long. V was cut by 1 base and J by 5 bases, with 15 bases left in between. The germline V gene has CDR1 SGHDT and CDR2 YYEEEE. The CDR3 sequence is CASSLIRVGANEKLFF. The CDR3 region has the DNA TGTGCCAGCAGCTTGATCCGGGTGGGGGCCAATGAAAAACTGTTTTTT.

This clone was seen once. The chain joins TRBV10-2 to TRBJ2-7; 10 bases agree with TRBD1. Germline CDR1 and CDR2: WSHSY and SAAADI. The CDR3 consists of 17 residues. Unmatched junction bases numbered 10, after V lost 5 bases and J lost 0 bases. For the CDR3, the DNA is TGCGCCAGCAGTTCTAGGGCCGGGACAGGGGTCTCCTACGAGCAGTACTTC. Its protein product is CASSSRAGTGVSYEQYF.

This clone was found a few times. The rearrangement uses TRBV7-8 and TRBJ2-1; no clear D. The CDR3 spans 13 residues. The germline CDR1 and CDR2 sequences are SGHVS and FQNEAQ. Trimming left V 0 bases short and J 7 bases short, with 7 bases between. The CDR3 protein is CASSLAEWNEQFF. The CDR3 DNA follows: TGTGCCAGCAGCTTAGCGGAGTGGAATGAGCAGTTCTTC.

This chain links TRBV5-6 with TRBJ1-2, with D tentatively TRBD1 (5 bases). This CDR3 is 15 amino acids long. CDR1 SGHDT and CDR2 YYEEEE come from the germline V gene. V was shortened by 0 bases and J by 1 base, with 10 bases between the two germline ends. In DNA, the CDR3 is TGTGCCAGCAGCTTGGGCGGGGGGAATAACTATGGCTACACCTTC. It codes for CASSLGGGNNYGYTF.

The rearrangement joins TRBV7-2 to TRBJ2-7; the match to TRBD2 covers 11 bases. With 0 bases clipped from V and 0 bases from J, the junction kept 10 bases outside the gene matches. The germline gives CDR1 SGHTA, CDR2 FQGNSA. The CDR3 is 19 residues long. CDR3 sequence: CASSLAMSSGGLVSYEQYF. In DNA form, the CDR3 reads TGTGCCAGCAGCTTAGCGATGTCTAGCGGGGGGCTTGTCTCCTACGAGCAGTACTTC.

This clone came up once. The chain joins TRBV2 to TRBJ2-7, with 15 bases aligning to TRBD2. The trim removed 7 bases at V and 3 bases at J, leaving 4 bases unmatched. CDR1 is SNHLY and CDR2 is FYNNEI in the germline V gene. The CDR3 runs 15 residues. DNA of the CDR3: TGTGCCAGCACCCCGGGACTAGCGGGGGGCTACGAGCAGTACTTC. This gives the protein CASTPGLAGGYEQYF.

The rearrangement joins TRBV2 to TRBJ1-1, with D perhaps matching TRBD1 (6 bases). Deletions cut 5 bases from V and 2 bases from J, with 15 bases between. The CDR3 consists of 15 residues. Per the germline V gene, CDR1 is SNHLY and CDR2 is FYNNEI. The CDR3 is CASSFQGQFNTEAFF. Written as DNA, the CDR3 is TGTGCCAGCAGTTTTCAGGGGCAATTTAACACTGAAGCTTTCTTT.

The CDR3 nucleotides read TGTGCCATCAGCACTAGCGGGGGGTCCGGGAACAATGAGCAGTTCTTC. Protein: CAISTSGGSGNNEQFF. The rearrangement links TRBV10-3 to TRBJ2-1, with 12 bases matching TRBD2. J was trimmed by 5 bases and V by 6 bases; bases with no gene match: 8. The CDR3 has 16 residues. The V gene's germline CDR1 is ENHRY and CDR2 SYGVKD.

The CDR3 DNA sequence: TGTGCCAGTATTTCGACGACCCTGGGCTTCAATCAGCCCCAGCATTTT. Its protein is CASISTTLGFNQPQHF. The V and J genes are TRBV19 and TRBJ1-5; D uncertain. Trimming removed 7 bases from V and 3 bases from J, with 19 bases in between. The germline V gene encodes CDR1 LNHDA and CDR2 SQIVND (reference sequence). This CDR3 contains 16 residues.

The gene calls are TRBV4-3 and TRBJ1-5; a weak D match, TRBD1 (6 bases). V was shortened by 4 bases and J by 0 bases, with 10 bases between the two germline ends. The CDR3 spans 15 residues. Germline-derived CDR1 and CDR2 are LGHNA and YSLEER. CDR3 coding DNA: TGCGCCAGCAGCCCAGGGGAGAGTAGCAATCAGCCCCAGCATTTT. This sequence encodes CASSPGESSNQPQHF.